These 6 T cell receptor beta chains came from one sample sequenced in a study of chemoradiotherapy in HPV16-positive cancers. Here immunoSEQ multiplex PCR was the method, and the copy in TCRdb shows in-frame clones only, minus some. The sample has some 1,000 clones; approximately 90% are singletons. Specimen: tumor tissue, collected from a patient who underwent chemoradiotherapy. The source of these receptors is a human donor with HPV-associated anogenital cancer.

Only one count was recorded for this clone. This chain uses TRBV6-1 with TRBJ2-7; 7 nucleotides agree with TRBD2. The CDR3 consists of 13 residues. J gave up 4 bases and V 7 bases, and 7 bases lay outside the gene matches. Per germline, CDR1 MNHNS and CDR2 SASEGT. CDR3 nucleotide sequence: TGTGCCAGCACACCTGGCGGGGGTTACGAGCAGTACTTC. It codes for CASTPGGGYEQYF.

The chain has TRBV5-1 and TRBJ1-2; D perhaps matches TRBD1 (6 bases). Germline V gene lookup returns CDR1 SGHRS and CDR2 YFSETQ. V lost 4 bases to trimming and J lost 6 bases, with 13 bases between them. This CDR3 region has 13 residues. This CDR3 reads CASSTTGNNGYTF. The CDR3 DNA reads TGCGCCAGCAGCACCACAGGGAACAATGGCTACACCTTC.

The chain links TRBV30 to TRBJ2-3; 7 nucleotides align to TRBD2. The CDR3 runs 14 residues. In germline, CDR1 is GTSNPN, CDR2 SVGIG (reference sequence). Losses at the gene ends were 4 bases for V and 4 bases for J; bases not matched to a gene: 8. Here the CDR3 reads CAWTHGLVSDTQYF. CDR3 DNA: TGTGCCTGGACCCACGGACTAGTATCAGATACGCAGTATTTT.

The chain employs TRBV18 and TRBJ1-4; a weak D match, TRBD1 (6 bases). CDR3 length equals 16 residues. Germline V gene data show CDR1 as KGHSH and CDR2 as LQKENI. The V and J ends lost 3 bases and 7 bases respectively, with 18 bases between them. CDR3 protein: CASSPQTGLVGEKLFF. The CDR3 region has the DNA TGTGCCAGCTCACCCCAGACAGGCCTAGTGGGTGAAAAACTGTTTTTT.

The rearrangement joins TRBV28 to TRBJ1-2; D might be TRBD1 (5 bases). This CDR3 is built from 13 residues. V was pared by 2 bases and J by 2 bases, with 6 bases between. Germline assignment: CDR1 MDHEN and CDR2 SYDVKM. CDR3 loop: CASSLDRNYGYTF. CDR3 in DNA: TGTGCCAGCAGTTTAGACAGAAACTATGGCTACACCTTC.

J is TRBJ2-1 and V is TRBV5-1; D remains ambiguous. Per germline, CDR1 SGHRS and CDR2 YFSETQ. CDR3 length: 15 amino acids. The ends were cut back, 0 bases at V and 4 bases at J, with 11 bases in the middle. The CDR3 reads CASSLVPETYNEQFF. The CDR3 DNA reads TGCGCCAGCAGCTTGGTGCCAGAAACTTACAATGAGCAGTTCTTC.